This note documents a single T cell receptor beta chain sequence. Antigen: not known. Germline CDR1 is LNHDA and CDR2 is SQIVND (reference sequence). The length of the CDR3 is 16 residues. The method, 5' RACE with UMI labels, was used to prepare the TRB cDNA libraries. Each CDR3 protein gets one entry in TCRdb, which reprocessed the 5' RACE reads and gives no DNA. This table holds about 56,000 distinct CDR3 sequences. This entry belongs to a study of CXCR3-negative and CXCR3-positive naive CD8 T cells. Whole-study findings and limits: TRB CDR3s were more hydrophobic in CXCR3-positive than in CXCR3-negative naive cells.

The receptor was derived from a human donor in good health. Some clones in this sample may be carry-over from other donors' samples. This sequence joins TRBV19 and TRBJ2-7; TCRdb's assignment of TRBD1 cannot be checked, as there is no DNA. The sample taken for sequencing was naive CXCR3+ CD8+ T cells from blood. This sample's subset: CD45RO-CCR7+CD27+CD95- naive CD8+ T cells expressing CXCR3 (TNR3+). CDR3 sequence reads: CASSERPGSLVDEQYF.